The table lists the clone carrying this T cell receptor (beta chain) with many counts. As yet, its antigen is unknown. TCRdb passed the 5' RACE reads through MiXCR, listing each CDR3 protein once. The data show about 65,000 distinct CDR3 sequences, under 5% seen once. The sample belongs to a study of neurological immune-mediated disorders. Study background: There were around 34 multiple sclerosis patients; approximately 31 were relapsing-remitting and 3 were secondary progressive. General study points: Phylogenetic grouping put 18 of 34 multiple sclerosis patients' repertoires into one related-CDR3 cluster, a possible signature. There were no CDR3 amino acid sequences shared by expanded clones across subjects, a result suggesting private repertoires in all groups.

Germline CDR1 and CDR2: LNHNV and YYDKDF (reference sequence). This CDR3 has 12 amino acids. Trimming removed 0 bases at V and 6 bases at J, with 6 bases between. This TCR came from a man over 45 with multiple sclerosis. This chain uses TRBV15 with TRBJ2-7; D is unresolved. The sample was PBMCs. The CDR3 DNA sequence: TGTGCCACCAGCAGAGATTGGAGCGAGCAGTACGTC. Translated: CATSRDWSEQYV.